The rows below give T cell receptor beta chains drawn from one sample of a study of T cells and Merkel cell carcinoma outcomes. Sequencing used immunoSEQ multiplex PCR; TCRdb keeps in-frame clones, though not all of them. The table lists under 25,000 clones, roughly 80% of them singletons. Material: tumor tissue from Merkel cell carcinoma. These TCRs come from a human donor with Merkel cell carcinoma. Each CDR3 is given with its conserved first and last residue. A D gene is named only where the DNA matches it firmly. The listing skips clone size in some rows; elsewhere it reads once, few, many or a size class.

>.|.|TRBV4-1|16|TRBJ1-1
TGCGCCAGCAGCCTTCGGGCAGGCATTATGAACACTGAAGCTTTCTTT
CASSLRAGIMNTEAFF
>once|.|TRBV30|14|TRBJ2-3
TGTGCCTCGATACACCGAACATCCACAGATACGCAGTATTTT
CASIHRTSTDTQYF
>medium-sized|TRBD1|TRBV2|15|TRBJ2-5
TGTGCCAGCGGACAGGGCTTAAGGGCCCAGGAGACCCAGTACTTC
CASGQGLRAQETQYF
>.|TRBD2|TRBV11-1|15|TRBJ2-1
TGTGCCAGCAGCTTAGGACTAGCGGGAGGGCGTGAGCAGTTCTTC
CASSLGLAGGREQFF
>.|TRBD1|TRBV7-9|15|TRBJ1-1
TGTGCCAGCAGCTCACCCCGGGACAGGAACACTGAAGCTTTCTTT
CASSSPRDRNTEAFF
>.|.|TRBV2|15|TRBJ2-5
TGTGCCAACAGTAAAGGGCTACGGTCGGAAGAGACCCAGTACTTC
CANSKGLRSEETQYF
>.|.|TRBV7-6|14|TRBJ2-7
TGTGCCAGCAGCTTAGCAGAGACGGGCTACGAGCAGTACTTC
CASSLAETGYEQYF
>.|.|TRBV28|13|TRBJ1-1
TGTGCCAGCAACTTTATCCGGGGGCCTGAAGCTTTCTTT
CASNFIRGPEAFF
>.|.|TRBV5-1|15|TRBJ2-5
TGCGCCAACAGCTTGCTAAGGGAAAATCAAGAGACCCAGTACTTC
CANSLLRENQETQYF
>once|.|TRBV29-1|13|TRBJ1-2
TGCAGCGTTGAAGGTGGGACAAAATGGGGCTACACCTTC
CSVEGGTKWGYTF
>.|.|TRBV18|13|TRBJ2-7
TGTGCCAGCTCACAGGGGACCGGGTACGAGCAGTACTTC
CASSQGTGYEQYF
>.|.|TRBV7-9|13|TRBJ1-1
TGTGCCAGCAGCTTAGACATGAACACTGAAGCTTTCTTT
CASSLDMNTEAFF
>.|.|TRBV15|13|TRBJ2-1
TGTGCCACCAGCAGAGGCATTGTCAATGAGCAGTTCTTC
CATSRGIVNEQFF
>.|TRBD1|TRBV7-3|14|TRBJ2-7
TGTGCCAGCAGCCCCGGGACAGGGGGCTCCGAGCAGTACTTC
CASSPGTGGSEQYF